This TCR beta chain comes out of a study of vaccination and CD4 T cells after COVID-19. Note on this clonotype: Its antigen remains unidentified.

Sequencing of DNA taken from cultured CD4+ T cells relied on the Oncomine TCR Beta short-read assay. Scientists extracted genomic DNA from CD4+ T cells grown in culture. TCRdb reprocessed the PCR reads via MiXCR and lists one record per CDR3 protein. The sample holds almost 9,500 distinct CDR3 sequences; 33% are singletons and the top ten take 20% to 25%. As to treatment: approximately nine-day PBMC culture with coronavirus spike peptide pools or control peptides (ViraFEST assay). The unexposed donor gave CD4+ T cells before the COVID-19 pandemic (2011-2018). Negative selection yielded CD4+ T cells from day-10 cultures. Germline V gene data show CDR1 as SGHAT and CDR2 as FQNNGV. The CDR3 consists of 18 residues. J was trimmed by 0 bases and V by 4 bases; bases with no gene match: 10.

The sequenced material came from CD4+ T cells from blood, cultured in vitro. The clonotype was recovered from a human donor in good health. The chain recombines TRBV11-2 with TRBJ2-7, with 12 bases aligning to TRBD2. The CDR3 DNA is TGTGCCAGCAGCTCCCAAGGGTTGACTAGCGGGAGCTCCTACGAGCAGTACTTC. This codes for CASSSQGLTSGSSYEQYF.